The clone carrying this TCR beta chain was detected only a few times. Antigen: not known. There are 18 residues in the CDR3. The junction had 13 bases not matched to a gene; V was cut back by 3 bases and J by 4 bases. This sample is part of a study of T-cell memory formation after mild COVID-19. Study-level background: TCR clusters showed largely donor specificity. Study conclusions and caveats: Contracting clones from day 15 to 85 showed balanced CD4/CD8; later expanders favored CD4+. There were some responding clones in pre-infection memory, which suggested that cross-reactive memory had joined.

Constant-segment primers were used for 5'RACE, and the resulting TCR alpha and TCR beta cDNA libraries carried sample barcodes and UMIs. A single record per CDR3 protein comes from TCRdb applying MiXCR to the 5' RACE reads. The profile shows roughly 130,000 distinct CDR3 sequences, approximately 5.9% of them singletons. The specimen sequenced was PBMCs or a T cell subset sorted from them (not recorded which). The chain recombines TRBV23-1 with TRBJ2-5, with 11 bases matching TRBD2. TRBV23-1 is an open reading frame whose function is uncertain. The clonotype was recovered from an adult woman who had mild COVID-19 (a few samples of this study predate the infection). Cell type and time point are not known. In nucleotides, the CDR3 is TGCGCCAGCAGTCAGCCTCCCCTACTAGCGGGAGTTCCAGAGACCCAGTACTTC. This translates into CASSQPPLLAGVPETQYF.